Below, one TCR beta chain is given with its context. Per the study methods: Reference gene primer amplification gave estimated nucleated cell counts. Libraries were prepared by immunoSEQ multiplex PCR; TCRdb keeps only in-frame clonotypes and omits some of them. The D gene and trimming were derived from the DNA, and the V and J assignments and clone size from that table. The sample lists about 220,000 clones, around four fifths seen once, with 5% to 6.5% in the top ten. CDR1 and CDR2 from the germline V gene are SGHTA and FQGNSA. The V and J ends lost 5 bases and 6 bases, in that order; junction bases with no gene match: 5. The length of the CDR3 is 13 residues. The entry originates in a study of blood T cell repertoires in COVID-19. About the research overall: Acute and convalescent COVID-19 samples came from the United States, Italy and Spain. PBMCs, B-cell-depleted T cells, or T cells provided the cDNA or gDNA that made up the material.

The specimen was peripheral blood. J is TRBJ1-2 and V is TRBV7-2; 8 positions agree with TRBD1. The TCR sequence derives from a woman aged 60-75 years who had recovered from COVID-19. CDR3 region: CASSNPGGDGYTF. Here the CDR3 DNA reads TGTGCCAGCAGCAACCCAGGGGGCGATGGCTACACCTTC.